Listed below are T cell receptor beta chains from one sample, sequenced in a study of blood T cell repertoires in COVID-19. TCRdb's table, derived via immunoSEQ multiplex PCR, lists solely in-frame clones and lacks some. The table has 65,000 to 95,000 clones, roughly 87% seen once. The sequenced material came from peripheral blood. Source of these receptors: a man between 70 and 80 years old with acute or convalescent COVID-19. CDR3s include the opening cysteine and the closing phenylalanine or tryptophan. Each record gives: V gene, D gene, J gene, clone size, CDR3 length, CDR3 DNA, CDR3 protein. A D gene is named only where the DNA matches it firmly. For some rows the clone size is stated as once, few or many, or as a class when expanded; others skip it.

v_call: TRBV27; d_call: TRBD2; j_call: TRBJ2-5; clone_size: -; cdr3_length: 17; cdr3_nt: TGTGCCAGCAGTTTTGGCGGGGGAGTACTCCTCCAAGAGACCCAGTACTTC; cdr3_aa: CASSFGGGVLLQETQYF
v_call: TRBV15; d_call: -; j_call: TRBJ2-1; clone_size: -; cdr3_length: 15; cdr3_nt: TGTGCCACCAGCAGAGATTTAGGGGGGGGCGCTGAGCAGTTCTTC; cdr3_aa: CATSRDLGGGAEQFF
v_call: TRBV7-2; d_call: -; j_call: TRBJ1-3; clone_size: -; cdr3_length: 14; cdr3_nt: TGTGCCAGCAGCTTAGTTGGGTTGCGGAACACCATATATTTT; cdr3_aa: CASSLVGLRNTIYF
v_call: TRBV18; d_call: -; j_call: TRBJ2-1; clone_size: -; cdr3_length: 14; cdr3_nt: TGTGCCAGCTCACCACAGACAGGCTACAATGAGCAGTTCTTC; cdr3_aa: CASSPQTGYNEQFF
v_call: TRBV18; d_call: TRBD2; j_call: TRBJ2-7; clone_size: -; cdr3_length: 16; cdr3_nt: TGTGCCAGCTCAGCGCCCTTGGCGGGAGGGCCCTTCGAGCAGTACTTC; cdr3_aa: CASSAPLAGGPFEQYF
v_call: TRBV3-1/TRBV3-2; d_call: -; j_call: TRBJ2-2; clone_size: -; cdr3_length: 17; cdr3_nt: TGTGCCAGCAGCCAAGGGTCCTCCAGGGGGAACACCGGGGAGCTGTTTTTT; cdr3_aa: CASSQGSSRGNTGELFF
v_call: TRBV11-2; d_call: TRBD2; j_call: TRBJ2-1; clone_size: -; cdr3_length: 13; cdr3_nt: TGTGCCAGCAGCCCGGGACTATACAATGAGCAGTTCTTC; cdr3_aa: CASSPGLYNEQFF
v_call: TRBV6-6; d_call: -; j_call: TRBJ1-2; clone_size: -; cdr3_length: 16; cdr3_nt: TGTGCCAGCAGTTACTCCAACCCTCGGGGGGCCTATGGCTACACCTTC; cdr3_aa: CASSYSNPRGAYGYTF
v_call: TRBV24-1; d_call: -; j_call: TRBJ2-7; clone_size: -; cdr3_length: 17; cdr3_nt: TGTGCCACCAGTGACGGGCGGGCAGACTCGTTGGCGCGGGAGCAGTACTTC; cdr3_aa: CATSDGRADSLAREQYF
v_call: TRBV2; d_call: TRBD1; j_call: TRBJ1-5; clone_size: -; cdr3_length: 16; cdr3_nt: TGTGCCAGCCAAAGGGGACAGGGGAAAAAGGATCAGCCCCAGCATTTT; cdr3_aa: CASQRGQGKKDQPQHF
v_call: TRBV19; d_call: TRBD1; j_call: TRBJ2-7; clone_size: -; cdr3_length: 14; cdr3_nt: TGTGCCAGTAGTAGCGGACAGGGTCCGTACGAGCAGTACTTC; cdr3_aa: CASSSGQGPYEQYF
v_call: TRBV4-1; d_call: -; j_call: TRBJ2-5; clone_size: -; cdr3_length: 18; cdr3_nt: TGCGCCAGCAGCCAAGATCGACAGACCGATCCCAACCAAGAGACCCAGTACTTC; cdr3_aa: CASSQDRQTDPNQETQYF
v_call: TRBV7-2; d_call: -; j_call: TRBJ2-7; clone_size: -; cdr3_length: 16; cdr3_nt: TGTGCCAGCAGCTTAACCAGTTTCGCAAAGGGGGACGAGCAGTACTTC; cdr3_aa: CASSLTSFAKGDEQYF
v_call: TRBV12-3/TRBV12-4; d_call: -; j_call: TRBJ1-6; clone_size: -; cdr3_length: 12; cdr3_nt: TGTGCCAGCAGTGTCGGGAATTCACCCCTCCACTTT; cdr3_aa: CASSVGNSPLHF
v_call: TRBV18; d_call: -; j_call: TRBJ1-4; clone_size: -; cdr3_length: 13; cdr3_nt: TGTGCCAGCTCAACCGGGAGAAAGGAAAAACTGTTTTTT; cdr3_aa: CASSTGRKEKLFF
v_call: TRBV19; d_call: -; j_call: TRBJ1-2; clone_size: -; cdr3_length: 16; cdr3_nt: TGTGCCAGTAGTACTGTGGGGGCTTCGGATAACTATGGCTACACCTTC; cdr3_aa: CASSTVGASDNYGYTF
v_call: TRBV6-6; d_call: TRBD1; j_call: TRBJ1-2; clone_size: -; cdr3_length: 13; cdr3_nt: TGTGCCAGCAGTACGACAGGGACTGATGGCTACACCTTC; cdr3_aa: CASSTTGTDGYTF
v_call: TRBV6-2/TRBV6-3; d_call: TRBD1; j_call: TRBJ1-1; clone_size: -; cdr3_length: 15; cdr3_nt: TGTGCCAGCAGCTACTCAGGGACAGTGAACACTGAAGCTTTCTTT; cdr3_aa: CASSYSGTVNTEAFF
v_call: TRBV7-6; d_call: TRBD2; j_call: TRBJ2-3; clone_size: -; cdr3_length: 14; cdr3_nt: TGTGCCAGCAGCCCGCTCACTAGCGCAGATACGCAGTATTTT; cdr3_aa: CASSPLTSADTQYF
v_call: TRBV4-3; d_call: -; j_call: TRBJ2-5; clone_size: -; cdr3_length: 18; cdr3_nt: TGCGCCAGCAGCCCCCTGGCTGGAGGGGGGGCGTCGGCCGAGACCCAGTACTTC; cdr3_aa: CASSPLAGGGASAETQYF
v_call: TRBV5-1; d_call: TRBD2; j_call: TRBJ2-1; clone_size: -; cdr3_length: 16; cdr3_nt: TGCGCCAGCAGCTTAATTGGCGGGAGCTCCTACAATGAGCAGTTCTTC; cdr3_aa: CASSLIGGSSYNEQFF
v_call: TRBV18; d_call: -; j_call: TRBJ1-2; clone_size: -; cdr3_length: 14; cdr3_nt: TGTGCCAGCTCACCAGAACAGTATTCTTATGGCTACACCTTC; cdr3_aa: CASSPEQYSYGYTF
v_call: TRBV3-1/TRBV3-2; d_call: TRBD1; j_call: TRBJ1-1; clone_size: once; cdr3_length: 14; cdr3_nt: TGTGCCAGCAGCCAGGGGACAGGGGGCACTGAAGCTTTCTTT; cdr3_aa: CASSQGTGGTEAFF
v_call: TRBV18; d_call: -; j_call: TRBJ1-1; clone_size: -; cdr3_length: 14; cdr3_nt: TGTGCCAGCTCAGGGTTGGGGGGAAACACTGAAGCTTTCTTT; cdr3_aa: CASSGLGGNTEAFF
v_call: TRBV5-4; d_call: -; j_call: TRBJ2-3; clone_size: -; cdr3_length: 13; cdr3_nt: TGTGCCAGCAGGCGAACTAGCACAGATACGCAGTATTTT; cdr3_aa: CASRRTSTDTQYF
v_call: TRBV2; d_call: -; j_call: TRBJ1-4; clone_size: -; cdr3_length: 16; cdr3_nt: TGTGCCAGCAGCCCCGATACACTACGCTTTAATGAAAAACTGTTTTTT; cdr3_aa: CASSPDTLRFNEKLFF
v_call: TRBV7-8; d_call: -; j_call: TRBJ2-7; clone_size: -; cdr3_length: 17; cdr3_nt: TGTGCCAGCAGCGACCGACTAGGGGGGGCCGTGGGGTACGAGCAGTACTTC; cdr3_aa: CASSDRLGGAVGYEQYF
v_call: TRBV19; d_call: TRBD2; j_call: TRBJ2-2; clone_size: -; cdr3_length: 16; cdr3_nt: TGTGCCAGTAGTTTCTTAGCGGGGGTGAACACCGGGGAGCTGTTTTTT; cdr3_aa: CASSFLAGVNTGELFF
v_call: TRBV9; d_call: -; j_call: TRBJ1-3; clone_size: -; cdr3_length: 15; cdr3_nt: TGTGCCAGCAGCCCAGTTAGTAGTGGAGGGAACACCATATATTTT; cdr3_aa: CASSPVSSGGNTIYF
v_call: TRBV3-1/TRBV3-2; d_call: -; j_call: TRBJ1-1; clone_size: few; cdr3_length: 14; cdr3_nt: TGTGCCAGCAGCCAAGGCAGGGTGGTCGCTGAAGCTTTCTTT; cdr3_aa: CASSQGRVVAEAFF
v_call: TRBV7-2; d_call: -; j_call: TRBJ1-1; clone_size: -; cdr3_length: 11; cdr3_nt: TGTGCCAGCAGCATAACAGGCCCAGCTTTCTTT; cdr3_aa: CASSITGPAFF
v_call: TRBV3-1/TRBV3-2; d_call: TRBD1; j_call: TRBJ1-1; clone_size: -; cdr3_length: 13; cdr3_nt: TGTGCCAGCAGCCAGGCAGGGGGCCTTGGAGCTTTCTTT; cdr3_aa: CASSQAGGLGAFF
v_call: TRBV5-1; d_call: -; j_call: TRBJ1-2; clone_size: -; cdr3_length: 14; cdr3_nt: TGCGCCAGCAGCTTGGACAGGGCAAACTATGGCTACACCTTC; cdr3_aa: CASSLDRANYGYTF
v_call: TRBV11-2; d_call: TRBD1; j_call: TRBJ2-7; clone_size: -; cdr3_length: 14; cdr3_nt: TGTGCCAGCAGTTATGGGACAGGAGGGTACGAGCAGTACTTC; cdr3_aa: CASSYGTGGYEQYF
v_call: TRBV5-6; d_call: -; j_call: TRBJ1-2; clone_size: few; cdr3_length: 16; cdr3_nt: TGTGCCAGCAGCTTCGGCCCCCAGGGGCCGAACTATGGCTACACCTTC; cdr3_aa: CASSFGPQGPNYGYTF
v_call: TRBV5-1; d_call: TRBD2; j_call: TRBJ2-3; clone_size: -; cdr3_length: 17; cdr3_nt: TGCGCCAGCAGCTTGGCCGGACTAGCGGGAGGGGCAGATACGCAGTATTTT; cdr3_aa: CASSLAGLAGGADTQYF
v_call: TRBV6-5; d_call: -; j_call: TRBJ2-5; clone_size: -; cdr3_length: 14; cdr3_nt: TGTGCCAGCAGCCACGTTCAGGGGTTGGAGACCCAGTACTTC; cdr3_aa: CASSHVQGLETQYF
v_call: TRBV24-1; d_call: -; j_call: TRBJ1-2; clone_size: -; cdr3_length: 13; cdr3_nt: TGTGCCACCAGTGAAGCCAGGGACTATGGCTACACCTTC; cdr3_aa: CATSEARDYGYTF
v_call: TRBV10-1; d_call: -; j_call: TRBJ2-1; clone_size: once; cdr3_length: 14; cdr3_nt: TGCGCCAGCAGTAGGAGCGGCCTAGACAATGAGCAGTTCTTC; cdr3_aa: CASSRSGLDNEQFF
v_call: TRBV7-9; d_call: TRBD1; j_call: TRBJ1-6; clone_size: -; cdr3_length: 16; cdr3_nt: TGTGCCAGCAGCCCCGGGACAGGCTCCTATAATTCACCCCTCCACTTT; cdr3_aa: CASSPGTGSYNSPLHF
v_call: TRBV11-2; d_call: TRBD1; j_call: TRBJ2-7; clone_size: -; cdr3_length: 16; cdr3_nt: TGTGCCAGCAGCTCCACCCGCTACAGGGGAGCCTACGAGCAGTACTTC; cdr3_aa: CASSSTRYRGAYEQYF
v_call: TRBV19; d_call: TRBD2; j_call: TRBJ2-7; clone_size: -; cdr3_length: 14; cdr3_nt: TGTGCCAGTAGTACCGGGACTAGCGGGTTCGAGCAGTACTTC; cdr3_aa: CASSTGTSGFEQYF
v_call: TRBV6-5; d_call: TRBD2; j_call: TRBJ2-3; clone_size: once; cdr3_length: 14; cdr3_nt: TGTGCCAGCAGCACTCTAGCGGGAGCAGATACGCAGTATTTT; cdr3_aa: CASSTLAGADTQYF
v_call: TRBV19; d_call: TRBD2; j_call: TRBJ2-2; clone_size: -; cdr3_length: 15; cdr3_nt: TGTGCCAGTAGTATCCAAGCGGGGGTAATCGGGGAGCTGTTTTTT; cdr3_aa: CASSIQAGVIGELFF
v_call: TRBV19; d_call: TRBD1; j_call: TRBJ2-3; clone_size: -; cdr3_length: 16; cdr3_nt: TGTGCCAGTAGTATTTTGGGGGACAGGGGAGCAGATACGCAGTATTTT; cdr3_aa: CASSILGDRGADTQYF
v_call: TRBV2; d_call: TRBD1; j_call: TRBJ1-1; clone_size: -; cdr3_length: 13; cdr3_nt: TGTGCCAGCAGGGACAGGGGATCAACTGAAGCTTTCTTT; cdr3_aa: CASRDRGSTEAFF
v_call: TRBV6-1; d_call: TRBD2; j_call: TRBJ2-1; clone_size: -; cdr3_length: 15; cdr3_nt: TGTGCCAGCAGTGAAGGGGCGGGAGCGCTCGGGGAGCAGTTCTTC; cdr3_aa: CASSEGAGALGEQFF